This entry is about one TCR beta chain. Produced via immunoSEQ multiplex PCR; TCRdb's table is partial and in-frame only. The table has tens of thousands of clones, around nine tenths seen once. This entry comes from a study of blood T cell repertoires in COVID-19. Study-wide background: The United States, Italy and Spain provided the acute and convalescent COVID-19 samples.

The germline V gene encodes CDR1 MGHRA and CDR2 YSYEKL. The length of the CDR3 is 14 residues. V shed 7 bases and J shed 1 base, with 10 bases lying between them. The chain employs TRBV4-1 and TRBJ2-2; a weak D match, TRBD2 (6 bases). Sequences were obtained from peripheral blood. This receptor was taken from a man aged 45-65 years with active or convalescent COVID-19. CDR3 in amino acids: CASTRDWNTGELFF. CDR3 DNA sequence: TGCGCCAGCACCAGGGACTGGAACACCGGGGAGCTGTTTTTT.